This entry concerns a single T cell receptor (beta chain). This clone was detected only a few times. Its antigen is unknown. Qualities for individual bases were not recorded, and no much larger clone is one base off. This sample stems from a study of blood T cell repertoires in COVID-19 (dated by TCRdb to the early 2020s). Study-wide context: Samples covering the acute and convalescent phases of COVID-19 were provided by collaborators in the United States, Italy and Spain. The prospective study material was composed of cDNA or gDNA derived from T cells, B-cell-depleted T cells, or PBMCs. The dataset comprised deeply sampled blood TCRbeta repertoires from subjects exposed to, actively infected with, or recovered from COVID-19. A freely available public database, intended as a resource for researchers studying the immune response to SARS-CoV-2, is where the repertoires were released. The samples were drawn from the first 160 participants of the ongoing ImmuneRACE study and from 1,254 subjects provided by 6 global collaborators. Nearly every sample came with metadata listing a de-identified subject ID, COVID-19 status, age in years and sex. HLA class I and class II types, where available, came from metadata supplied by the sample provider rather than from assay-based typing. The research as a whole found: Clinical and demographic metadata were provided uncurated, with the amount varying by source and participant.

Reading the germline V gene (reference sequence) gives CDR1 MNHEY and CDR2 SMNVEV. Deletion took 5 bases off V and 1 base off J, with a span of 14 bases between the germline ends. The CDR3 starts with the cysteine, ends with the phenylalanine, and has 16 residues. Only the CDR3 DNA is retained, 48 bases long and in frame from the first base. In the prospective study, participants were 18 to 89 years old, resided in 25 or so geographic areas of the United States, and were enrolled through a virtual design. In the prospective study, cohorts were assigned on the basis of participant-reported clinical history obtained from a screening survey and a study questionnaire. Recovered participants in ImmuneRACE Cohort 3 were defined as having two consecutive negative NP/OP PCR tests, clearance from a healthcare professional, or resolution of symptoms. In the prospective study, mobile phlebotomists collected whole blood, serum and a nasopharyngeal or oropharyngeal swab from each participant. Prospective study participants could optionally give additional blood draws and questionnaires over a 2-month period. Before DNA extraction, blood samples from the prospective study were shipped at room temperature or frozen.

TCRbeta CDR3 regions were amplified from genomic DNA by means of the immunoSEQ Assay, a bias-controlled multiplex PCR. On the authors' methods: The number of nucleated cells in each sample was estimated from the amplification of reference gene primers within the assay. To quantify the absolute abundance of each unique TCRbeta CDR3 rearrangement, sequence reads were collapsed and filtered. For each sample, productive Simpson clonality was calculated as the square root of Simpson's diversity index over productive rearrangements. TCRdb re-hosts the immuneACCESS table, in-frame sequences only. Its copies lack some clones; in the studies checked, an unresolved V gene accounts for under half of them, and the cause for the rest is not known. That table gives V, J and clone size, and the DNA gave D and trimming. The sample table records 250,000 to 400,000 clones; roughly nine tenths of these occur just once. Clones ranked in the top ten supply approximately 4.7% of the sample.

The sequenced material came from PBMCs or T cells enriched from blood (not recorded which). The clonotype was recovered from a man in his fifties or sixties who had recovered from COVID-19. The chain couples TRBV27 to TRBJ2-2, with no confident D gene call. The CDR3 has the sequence CASSAYPIRNTGELFF. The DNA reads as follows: TGTGCCAGCAGTGCCTACCCCATCCGGAACACCGGGGAGCTGTTTTTT.